Below are 30 T cell receptor beta chains sequenced from a single sample in a study of OX40 agonist ivuxolimab in advanced cancers. The data were produced by immunoSEQ multiplex PCR, yet TCRdb's version contains in-frame clones alone and is incomplete. This table has approximately 80,000 clones, less than 95% appearing once. This sample comprised CD4+ or CD8+ T cells sorted from blood, obtained in a trial of the OX40 agonist ivuxolimab. These receptors were collected from an adult with an advanced solid tumor such as melanoma, head and neck, liver or kidney cancer.

The V call is TRBV28, the J call TRBJ1-5; D possibly corresponds to TRBD1 (6 bases). CDR1 and CDR2 (germline): MDHEN, SYDVKM. The CDR3 length is 15 residues. Trimming shortened V by 3 bases and J by 13 bases, and 22 bases separated the two germline ends. Written as DNA, the CDR3 is TGTGCCAGCAGTTTCGTCGGGACATTAGCTCATCCTCAGCATTTT. This sequence encodes CASSFVGTLAHPQHF.

The chain has TRBV6-5 and TRBJ1-3, with D hard to call. Trimming left V 4 bases short and J 4 bases short, with 14 bases between. The CDR3 is made up of 15 amino acids. Germline CDR1 and CDR2: MNHEY and SVGAGI. This CDR3 is CASSLQGGPGNTIYF. CDR3 coding DNA: TGTGCCAGCAGTTTACAAGGAGGGCCGGGAAACACCATATATTTT.

This clone was seen just once. The chain recombines TRBV4-2 with TRBJ2-2, with a weak D call TRBD2 (7 bases). Germline V CDR1 and CDR2: LGHNA, YNFKEQ. The CDR3 has 17 residues. V lost 0 bases, J lost 4 bases, and 15 bases lay in between. CDR3 amino acids: CASSQDRGGASTGELFF. The CDR3 DNA follows: TGTGCCAGCAGCCAAGATCGTGGGGGGGCGAGCACCGGGGAGCTGTTTTTT.

The V gene is TRBV6-1, the J gene TRBJ2-1; 9 nucleotides align to TRBD2. The J segment lost 9 bases and the V segment lost 2 bases, leaving 8 bases of the junction unmatched. Germline-derived CDR1 and CDR2 are MNHNS and SASEGT. The length of the CDR3 is 15 residues. CDR3: CASSEIAGVGGEQFF. CDR3 coding DNA: TGTGCCAGCAGTGAAATAGCGGGGGTAGGCGGTGAGCAGTTCTTC.

The J gene is TRBJ2-3, the V gene TRBV11-2, with a tentative D call TRBD1 (6 bases). The CDR3 sequence is 14 residues long. The V end lost 5 bases, the J end lost 6 bases, and 15 bases lay between the germline ends. Germline-derived CDR1 and CDR2 are SGHAT and FQNNGV. The CDR3 DNA is TGTGCCAGCAGCCCGTCAGGGGTAAAGGATACGCAGTATTTT. This codes for CASSPSGVKDTQYF.

This clone was counted between two and nine times. The chain couples TRBV7-9 to TRBJ1-1; D is unresolved. This CDR3 has 15 amino acids. V was shortened by 0 bases and J by 0 bases, with 8 bases between the two germline ends. CDR1 and CDR2 from the germline V gene are SEHNR and FQNEAQ (reference sequence). CDR3 protein: CASSLATGLNTEAFF. The CDR3 DNA reads TGTGCCAGCAGCTTAGCTACCGGTTTGAACACTGAAGCTTTCTTT.

The chain uses TRBV2 and TRBJ2-1; D may be TRBD2 (5 bases). The CDR3 is made up of 13 amino acids. Per germline, CDR1 SNHLY and CDR2 FYNNEI. Trimming cost V 7 bases and J 3 bases, with 10 bases left between them. In nucleotides, the CDR3 is TGTGCCAGCAAACCGACTAACTACAATGAGCAGTTCTTC. Protein sequence: CASKPTNYNEQFF.

This chain links TRBV5-6 with TRBJ1-6, with TRBD1 matching over 9 bases. The junction had 9 bases not matched to a gene; V was cut back by 4 bases and J by 10 bases. The germline V gene encodes CDR1 SGHDT and CDR2 YYEEEE. The CDR3 consists of 15 residues. The chain's CDR3 is CASSVRDRELSPLHF. CDR3 nucleotides: TGTGCCAGCAGCGTCCGGGACAGGGAACTCTCACCCCTCCACTTT.

This chain connects TRBV7-8 to TRBJ2-7, with 9 bases lining up with TRBD2. The CDR3 length is 18 residues. Germline CDR1 reads SGHVS; CDR2 reads FQNEAQ. Trimming at V came to 1 base and at J to 2 bases, leaving 12 bases not matched to a gene. CDR3 sequence: CASSLVFPPGLAPYEQYF. For the CDR3, the DNA is TGTGCCAGCAGCTTAGTGTTTCCCCCAGGACTAGCGCCCTACGAGCAGTACTTC.

The rearrangement links TRBV30 to TRBJ1-5, with D possibly TRBD1 on 5 matching bases. The V gene's germline CDR1 is GTSNPN and CDR2 SVGIG (reference sequence). The length of the CDR3 is 13 residues. The V gene lost 3 bases and the J gene lost 11 bases, with 17 bases spanning the gap. This CDR3 reads CAWSQRGMGTQHF. The DNA for the CDR3 is TGTGCCTGGAGCCAACGGGGGATGGGGACCCAGCATTTT.

V and J are TRBV9 and TRBJ2-3, with D possibly being TRBD1 (6 bases). Germline values: CDR1 SGDLS, CDR2 YYNGEE. Trimming pared 4 bases from V and 0 bases from J, leaving 15 bases between. The length of the CDR3 is 16 residues. The CDR3 DNA reads TGTGCCAGCAGCCCTCGACAGGAGCCGAGCACAGATACGCAGTATTTT. It specifies CASSPRQEPSTDTQYF. The full variable domain, with the rest looked up from reference TRBV9 and TRBJ2-3, is DSGVTQTPKHLITATGQRVTLRCSPRSGDLSVYWYQQSLDQGLQFLIQYYNGEERAKGNILERFSAQQFPDLHSELNLSSLELGDSALYFCASSPRQEPSTDTQYFGPGTRLTVL.

In its sample, this clone was seen a few times. CDR3 nucleotides: TGTGCCAGTAGTATGGAGGGTGGTCAGCCCCAGCATTTT. Its protein is CASSMEGGQPQHF. The V and J genes are TRBV19 and TRBJ1-5, with D uncertain. The CDR3 length is 13 residues. Trimming took 3 bases from V and 6 from J, leaving 9 bases between them. CDR1 and CDR2 (germline): LNHDA, SQIVND (reference sequence).

V usage is TRBV13 and J usage is TRBJ1-2; 8 bases match TRBD1. Germline trimming cut 5 bases from V and 4 bases from J; bases unmatched to any gene: 9. From germline, CDR1 is PRHDT and CDR2 FYEKMQ (reference sequence). The CDR3 length is 15 residues. As DNA, the CDR3 is TGTGCCAGCAGCGGAAGACAGGGGAGTGCCTATGGCTACACCTTC. Residues: CASSGRQGSAYGYTF.

This clone has just one count. This chain connects TRBV28 to TRBJ1-1, with 10 bases identical to TRBD1. CDR3 length equals 16 residues. After removal of 6 bases from V and 4 bases from J, the junction contained 11 bases not matched to a gene. Germline CDR1 MDHEN, CDR2 SYDVKM. The CDR3 spells CASSRTGGHPPTEAFF. Written as DNA, the CDR3 is TGTGCCAGCAGCAGGACAGGGGGACACCCTCCCACTGAAGCTTTCTTT. The full variable domain, in which reference TRBV28 and TRBJ1-1 provide the parts outside the CDR3, is DVKVTQSSRYLVKRTGEKVFLECVQDMDHENMFWYRQDPGLGLRLIYFSYDVKMKEKGDIPEGYSVSREKKERFSLILESASTNQTSMYLCASSRTGGHPPTEAFFGQGTRLTVV.

Only one count was recorded for this clone. V gene TRBV6-1 combines with J gene TRBJ2-2; D unresolved. V gave up 10 bases and J gave up 0 bases, with 15 bases separating them. CDR1 and CDR2 from the germline V gene are MNHNS and SASEGT. This CDR3 has 15 amino acids. The CDR3 region has the DNA TGTGCCACCGCATTACAGCCCGCGAACACCGGGGAGCTGTTTTTT. This codes for CATALQPANTGELFF.

The chain recombines TRBV11-2 with TRBJ2-3; D gene ambiguous. Trimming removed 3 bases at V and 4 bases at J, with 11 bases between. The CDR3 extends over 14 amino acids. CDR1 and CDR2 from the germline V gene are SGHAT and FQNNGV. CDR3 sequence (DNA): TGTGCCAGCAGCTTCTGGCTAGAATCAGATACGCAGTATTTT. Translation: CASSFWLESDTQYF.

The chain employs TRBV11-2 and TRBJ2-7; tentative D call: TRBD1 (6 bases). Germline CDR1 and CDR2: SGHAT and FQNNGV. V dropped 4 bases and J dropped 0 bases, with 13 bases sitting between them. This CDR3 has 15 amino acids. Written as DNA, the CDR3 is TGTGCCAGCAGCTGGACGGACAGTCCCTCCTACGAGCAGTACGTC. Translating it yields CASSWTDSPSYEQYV.

Only a few counts were recorded for this clone. The chain links TRBV7-9 to TRBJ1-1, with a possible D match to TRBD1 (5 bases). The CDR3 loop spans 13 amino acids. CDR1 and CDR2 (germline): SEHNR, FQNEAQ (reference sequence). V shed 3 bases and J shed 7 bases, with 12 bases lying between them. DNA for the CDR3: TGTGCCAGCAGCTTTAGGGGCAGCGGTGAAGCTTTCTTT. Protein sequence: CASSFRGSGEAFF.

CDR3 bases: TGCGCCAGCAGACAGGACAGGGGAAGTGGAAACACCATATATTTT. Translation gives CASRQDRGSGNTIYF. This chain joins TRBV5-1 and TRBJ1-3, with 9 bases aligning to TRBD1. Germline V gene sequence: CDR1 SGHRS, CDR2 YFSETQ. The junction had 6 bases not matched to a gene; V was cut back by 5 bases and J by 3 bases. CDR3 length: 15 residues.

V and J are TRBV7-3 and TRBJ1-2; weak D call: TRBD1 (5 bases). The CDR3 spans 15 residues. The V and J ends lost 6 bases and 2 bases respectively, with 16 bases between them. Germline V gene lookup returns CDR1 SGHTA and CDR2 FQGTGA. CDR3 nucleotide sequence: TGTGCCAGCAGTCTCGAGGAGGGGAAGAACTATGGCTACACCTTC. Its translation: CASSLEEGKNYGYTF.

The rearrangement links TRBV6-6 to TRBJ2-2; D remains ambiguous. Per the germline V gene, CDR1 is MNHNY and CDR2 is SVGAGI (reference sequence). Trimming removed 7 bases from V and 2 bases from J, with 14 bases in between. The CDR3 is 15 amino acids. The CDR3 is CASTTLAANTGELFF. CDR3 coding DNA: TGTGCCAGCACCACTCTGGCGGCTAACACCGGGGAGCTGTTTTTT.

This clone was found a few times. The chain combines TRBV5-1 with TRBJ1-2, with a weak D call TRBD1 (6 bases). V lost 1 base and J lost 1, with 14 bases in between. The CDR3 runs 16 residues. The germline V gene encodes CDR1 SGHRS and CDR2 YFSETQ. Written as DNA, the CDR3 is TGCGCCAGCAGCTTGACACAGGGCTCGATTAACTATGGCTACACCTTC. As protein: CASSLTQGSINYGYTF.

This rearrangement joins TRBV2 to TRBJ2-1, with unresolved D. CDR1 and CDR2 from the germline V gene are SNHLY and FYNNEI. Trimming removed 4 bases from V and 1 base from J, with 11 bases in between. The CDR3 covers 15 residues. The DNA of the CDR3 is TGTGCCAGCAGTGGGGTCTGGTTGTCCTACAATGAGCAGTTCTTC. It is translated as CASSGVWLSYNEQFF.

The rearrangement joins TRBV30 to TRBJ1-6; D is unresolved. Trimming shortened V by 3 bases and J by 7 bases, and 10 bases separated the two germline ends. In germline, CDR1 is GTSNPN, CDR2 SVGIG (reference sequence). CDR3 size: 13 residues. CDR3 DNA sequence: TGTGCCTGGAGAGATGGAAACAATTCACCCCTCCACTTT. Protein product: CAWRDGNNSPLHF. Based on the CDR3 plus reference TRBV30 and TRBJ1-6, the full variable domain is SQTIHQWPATLVQPVGSPLSLECTVEGTSNPNLYWYRQAAGRGLQLLFYSVGIGQISSEVPQNLSASRPQDRQFILSSKKLLLSDSGFYLCAWRDGNNSPLHFGNGTRLTVT.

This chain uses TRBV6-5 with TRBJ1-4, with TRBD1 matching 7 bases. This CDR3 has 14 amino acids. V shed 5 bases, J shed 5 bases, and the junction held 5 bases outside the gene matches. The germline V gene has CDR1 MNHEY and CDR2 SVGAGI. The chain's CDR3 is CASSRDSPNEKLFF. The CDR3 DNA sequence: TGTGCCAGCAGTCGGGACAGTCCGAATGAAAAACTGTTTTTT.

The chain recombines TRBV7-2 with TRBJ1-4, with D unresolved. Germline values: CDR1 SGHTA, CDR2 FQGNSA. V dropped 5 bases and J dropped 11 bases, with 15 bases sitting between them. CDR3 size: 13 residues. DNA of the CDR3: TGTGCCAGCAGCCCCGTCCGAGCGGGGAAACTGTTTTTT. Protein product: CASSPVRAGKLFF.

V usage is TRBV19 and J usage is TRBJ1-1, with D possibly being TRBD1 (6 bases). The germline V gene encodes CDR1 LNHDA and CDR2 SQIVND (reference sequence). The CDR3 consists of 11 residues. V was pared by 6 bases and J by 11 bases, with 13 bases between. CDR3 DNA sequence: TGTGCCAGTAGATCCGGTGACAGGGCTTTCTTT. Amino acid sequence: CASRSGDRAFF.

This clone was observed a single time. This chain connects TRBV9 to TRBJ2-1; maybe TRBD1 (6 bases). CDR3 length equals 20 residues. Germline V lookup: CDR1 SGDLS, CDR2 YYNGEE. V lost 4 bases and J lost 0, with 26 bases in between. CDR3 loop: CASSPRGSSFDFASYNEQFF. The CDR3 DNA is TGTGCCAGCAGCCCCAGGGGATCTAGCTTTGATTTTGCCTCCTACAATGAGCAGTTCTTC. The full variable domain, with the rest looked up from reference TRBV9 and TRBJ2-1, is DSGVTQTPKHLITATGQRVTLRCSPRSGDLSVYWYQQSLDQGLQFLIQYYNGEERAKGNILERFSAQQFPDLHSELNLSSLELGDSALYFCASSPRGSSFDFASYNEQFFGPGTRLTVL.

The chain carries TRBV7-9 and TRBJ2-3; D perhaps matches TRBD2 (5 bases). Germline V lookup: CDR1 SEHNR, CDR2 FQNEAQ (reference sequence). V gave up 3 bases and J gave up 5 bases, with 12 bases separating them. CDR3 length: 14 amino acids. The CDR3 DNA follows: TGTGCCAGCAGCTTTAGCATTCGGGGAGATACGCAGTATTTT. It is translated as CASSFSIRGDTQYF. The full variable domain, its missing parts supplied by reference TRBV7-9 and TRBJ2-3, is DTGVSQNPRHKITKRGQNVTFRCDPISEHNRLYWYRQTLGQGPEFLTYFQNEAQLEKSRLLSDRFSAERPKGSFSTLEIQRTEQGDSAMYLCASSFSIRGDTQYFGPGTRLTVL.

The J gene is TRBJ1-5, the V gene TRBV11-2; D call uncertain. Germline V gene sequence: CDR1 SGHAT, CDR2 FQNNGV. The CDR3 consists of 15 residues. Between the trimmed V and J ends, which lost 0 bases and 6 bases, there was a span of 12 bases. The CDR3: CASSLDQARSQPQHF. The CDR3 coding sequence is TGTGCCAGCAGCTTAGATCAAGCCCGGAGTCAGCCCCAGCATTTT. Full variable domain (missing parts from reference TRBV11-2 and TRBJ1-5): EAGVAQSPRYKIIEKRQSVAFWCNPISGHATLYWYQQILGQGPKLLIQFQNNGVVDDSQLPKDRFSAERLKGVDSTLKIQPAKLEDSAVYLCASSLDQARSQPQHFGDGTRLSIL.